Each of the 20 T cell receptor beta chains below was sequenced from the same sample in a study of regulatory T cells in long-lasting Graves disease. Sample time point: newly diagnosed GD, antithyroid drugs for less than 3 months. TCR sequences were obtained from RNA taken from PBMCs. iRepertoire HTBI primers and Arm-PCR of CDR3 regions built TCR beta libraries. A single record per CDR3 protein comes from TCRdb applying MiXCR to the multiplex PCR reads. There are hundreds of thousands of distinct CDR3 sequences in the sample; about 16% occur only once, and about 25% lies in the top ten. These sequences were also reported in another study, on T cells in Graves' hyperthyroidism and ophthalmopathy.

Sequences were derived from peripheral blood mononuclear cells (PBMCs), sampled at new diagnosis, from a patient treated with antithyroid drugs. Receptors were obtained from a woman aged 40 to 65 with Graves disease.

The V and J genes are TRBV4-2 and TRBJ2-1; D remains ambiguous. Germline CDR1 reads LGHNA; CDR2 reads YNFKEQ. V was shortened by 0 bases and J by 2 bases, with 8 bases between the two germline ends. The length of the CDR3 is 15 residues. CDR3 coding DNA: TGTGCCAGCAGCCAAGATAGGTCGGCCTACAATGAGCAGTTCTTC. Residues: CASSQDRSAYNEQFF.

This clonotype was detected ten times or more. The chain is built from TRBV2 and TRBJ2-2; 7 bases are shared with TRBD1. V shed 10 bases and J 1 base; nucleotides not matched to a gene: 12. Germline V gene sequence: CDR1 SNHLY, CDR2 FYNNEI. The CDR3 has 16 amino acids. The CDR3 DNA sequence: TGTGCCACCGTCCGCCTACAGGGGTTGAACACCGGGGAGCTGTTTTTT. Encoded protein: CATVRLQGLNTGELFF.

The chain combines TRBV2 with TRBJ2-1; weak D call: TRBD2 (6 bases). The V end lost 6 bases, the J end lost 0 bases, and 30 bases lay between the germline ends. The CDR3 has 21 amino acids. In germline, CDR1 is SNHLY, CDR2 FYNNEI. The CDR3: CASRVTSLSYLIESSYNEQFF. The CDR3 region has the DNA TGTGCCAGCAGGGTTACTAGCTTGTCGTACCTCATCGAAAGCTCCTACAATGAGCAGTTCTTC.

Many counts were recorded for this clonotype. The rearrangement links TRBV18 to TRBJ2-1; TRBD2 aligns across 13 bases. The germline gives CDR1 KGHSH, CDR2 LQKENI. CDR3 length: 16 residues. Germline trimming cut 3 bases from V and 5 bases from J; bases unmatched to any gene: 4. CDR3 nucleotide sequence: TGTGCCAGCTCACCGACACTAGCGGGGGGGGACAATGAGCAGTTCTTC. It yields the protein CASSPTLAGGDNEQFF.

This clonotype was observed a handful of times. The chain employs TRBV5-1 and TRBJ2-5; TRBD1 matches 10 bases. The V and J ends lost 4 bases and 5 bases, in that order; junction bases with no gene match: 5. Germline CDR1 SGHRS, CDR2 YFSETQ. The CDR3 extends over 14 amino acids. The CDR3 DNA reads as TGCGCCAGCAGCGTGACAGGGGGCTTGGAGACCCAGTACTTC. This sequence encodes CASSVTGGLETQYF.

This clonotype was seen many times. Mismatch with germline at one junction end may stem from a read error. This sequence joins TRBV6-5 and TRBJ1-1, with D maybe TRBD1 (5 bases). The CDR3 contains 16 residues. Germline V lookup: CDR1 MNHEY, CDR2 SVGAGI. The CDR3 bases are TGTGCCAGCAGTTACAGTGTGGCTGGGACGAACGCTGAAGCTTTCTTT. Protein: CASSYSVAGTNAEAFF.

This chain joins TRBV11-2 and TRBJ1-6, with D unresolved. With 6 bases removed from V and 5 bases from J, the gap between germline ends came to 11 bases. From germline, CDR1 is SGHAT and CDR2 FQNNGV. This CDR3 contains 14 residues. The CDR3 loop is CASRVPGDNSPLHF. The DNA for the CDR3 is TGTGCCAGCAGGGTTCCGGGCGATAATTCACCCCTCCACTTT. The full variable domain, rest sourced from reference TRBV11-2 and TRBJ1-6, is EAGVAQSPRYKIIEKRQSVAFWCNPISGHATLYWYQQILGQGPKLLIQFQNNGVVDDSQLPKDRFSAERLKGVDSTLKIQPAKLEDSAVYLCASRVPGDNSPLHFGNGTRLTVT.

The table lists this clonotype with many counts. The rearrangement links TRBV12-3 or TRBV12-4 to TRBJ2-5; 9 bases align to TRBD2. J was trimmed by 5 bases and V by 1 base; bases with no gene match: 11. CDR3 length equals 17 residues. Written as DNA, the CDR3 is TGTGCCAGCAGTTTAGAAGCGGGGGGTGTTTTTCGCGAGACCCAGTACTTC. It yields the protein CASSLEAGGVFRETQYF.

The chain links TRBV30 to TRBJ1-4, with TRBD1 as a possible D gene (6 bases). The CDR3 contains 14 residues. Per germline, CDR1 GTSNPN and CDR2 SVGIG (reference sequence). The V and J ends lost 2 bases and 7 bases respectively, with 14 bases between them. CDR3 loop: CAWSSGGLGEKLFF. CDR3 nucleotides: TGTGCCTGGAGTTCGGGGGGGCTGGGTGAAAAACTGTTTTTT.

This clonotype has ten or more counts. This sequence joins TRBV5-1 and TRBJ2-3; no definite D call. The CDR3 has 11 amino acids. Per germline, CDR1 SGHRS and CDR2 YFSETQ. V was pared by 4 bases and J by 6 bases, with 6 bases between. This CDR3 is CASSMEDTQYF. CDR3 sequence (DNA): TGCGCCAGCAGCATGGAGGATACGCAGTATTTT.

The CDR3 protein is CASSLRQGGGHTF. Written as DNA, the CDR3 is TGTGCCAGCAGTTTACGACAGGGTGGAGGCCACACCTTC. The V and J genes are TRBV27 and TRBJ1-2; 7 nucleotides line up with TRBD1. The CDR3 runs 13 residues. The germline CDR1 and CDR2 sequences are MNHEY and SMNVEV (reference sequence). Unmatched junction bases numbered 9, after V lost 2 bases and J lost 12 bases.

This clonotype was seen ten or more times. This chain uses TRBV7-2 with TRBJ2-3, with D perhaps being TRBD1 or TRBD2 (5 bases each). V shed 0 bases and J shed 3 bases, with 16 bases lying between them. The CDR3 runs to 17 residues. From germline, CDR1 is SGHTA and CDR2 FQGNSA. CDR3 sequence: CASSLATSRGRTDTQYF. CDR3 nucleotide sequence: TGTGCCAGCAGCTTAGCTACTAGTAGGGGCCGGACAGATACGCAGTATTTT.

This clonotype was counted only a few times. The J gene is TRBJ2-7, the V gene TRBV12-3 or TRBV12-4; D is tentatively TRBD1 or TRBD2 (5 bases each). This CDR3 has 13 amino acids. Trimming left V 5 bases short and J 3 bases short, with 11 bases between. CDR3 DNA: TGTGCCAGCAGTACCGGGGCTTTCTACGAGCAGTACTTC. Its translation is CASSTGAFYEQYF.

V is TRBV12-3 or TRBV12-4 and J is TRBJ1-2; the D gene is possibly TRBD1 (6 bases). The CDR3 sequence is 15 residues long. Trimming removed 3 bases at V and 8 bases at J, with 19 bases between. The CDR3 protein is CASSFELGPGVGYTF. CDR3 sequence (DNA): TGTGCCAGCAGTTTTGAGCTCGGGCCAGGGGTAGGCTACACCTTC.

This clonotype was counted many times. The genes are TRBV18 and TRBJ1-1; 10 bases map to TRBD1. The CDR3 runs to 14 residues. V shed 6 bases, J shed 4 bases, and the junction held 5 bases outside the gene matches. CDR1 is KGHSH, CDR2 LQKENI, per germline. CDR3 loop: CASSGQGSITEAFF. DNA of the CDR3: TGTGCCAGCTCGGGACAGGGGAGTATCACTGAAGCTTTCTTT.

There are many counts of this clonotype. The chain carries TRBV7-6 and TRBJ2-3; either TRBD1 or TRBD2 may supply D (6 bases each). CDR1 and CDR2 from the germline V gene are SGHVS and FNYEAQ. The CDR3 has 16 residues. The V and J ends lost 5 bases and 2 bases respectively, with 17 bases between them. The CDR3 spells CASSPLKGGNTDTQYF. In DNA form, the CDR3 reads TGTGCCAGCAGCCCTCTTAAAGGGGGGAACACAGATACGCAGTATTTT.

This sequence joins TRBV12-3 or TRBV12-4 and TRBJ2-1; 7 bases fit TRBD1. Trimming cost V 6 bases and J 7 bases; bases outside gene matches: 9. The CDR3 is 14 residues long. The CDR3 DNA reads as TGTGCCAGCAGCTGGGGGACAGACGGGAATGAGCAGTTCTTC. Protein: CASSWGTDGNEQFF.

In its sample, this clonotype was seen a few times. This sequence joins TRBV9 and TRBJ2-5, with 10 bases fitting TRBD1. Unmatched junction bases numbered 11, after V lost 4 bases and J lost 5 bases. There are 16 residues in the CDR3. Germline lookup yields CDR1 SGDLS and CDR2 YYNGEE. CDR3 in DNA: TGTGCCAGCAGCTCCCAGGACAGGGGGGCCCTGGAGACCCAGTACTTC. It codes for CASSSQDRGALETQYF.

This clonotype was counted ten times or more. The chain carries TRBV7-2 and TRBJ2-1, with 12 bases lining up with TRBD2. Germline trimming cut 5 bases from V and 6 bases from J; bases unmatched to any gene: 5. CDR1 SGHTA and CDR2 FQGNSA come from the germline V gene. The CDR3 consists of 15 residues. CDR3 nucleotide sequence: TGTGCCAGCAGCGCAACTAGCGGGGGGCCCAATGAGCAGTTCTTC. Translated, it gives CASSATSGGPNEQFF.

The chain couples TRBV6-1 to TRBJ2-5, with TRBD2 matching 10 bases. Germline CDR1 MNHNS, CDR2 SASEGT. V lost 6 bases and J lost 4; bases outside the gene matches: 5. CDR3 length: 14 amino acids. CDR3 residues: CASRSGGAAETQYF. CDR3 DNA: TGTGCCAGCAGAAGCGGGGGGGCCGCAGAGACCCAGTACTTC.